Below, one T cell receptor beta chain is given with its context. Its antigen is not known. This specimen comes from a study of OX40 agonist ivuxolimab in advanced cancers. Overall study: Two cutaneous melanoma patients and one hepatocellular carcinoma patient, three in all, had partial responses.

The CDR3 loop spans 13 amino acids. Between the trimmed V and J ends, which lost 2 bases and 7 bases, there was a span of 12 bases. Germline V gene sequence: CDR1 SGHTA, CDR2 FQGNSA. Baseline, cycle 4 day 1, and cycle 7 day 1 were the blood sampling points. Repertoires were generated with immunoSEQ multiplex PCR, while TCRdb's copy carries only in-frame clones and drops some. This table has more than 70,000 clones, more than 65% appearing once. Study conclusions and caveats: CD4+ T cells averaged fewer expanded clones than CD8+ T cells.

The sequencing used CD4+ or CD8+ T cells sorted from blood, collected in a trial of the OX40 agonist ivuxolimab. J is TRBJ2-7 and V is TRBV7-2; TRBD1 might be the D (5 bases). This sequence originates from an adult with an advanced solid tumor such as melanoma, head and neck, liver or kidney cancer. CDR3 bases: TGTGCCAGCAGCTTACCGACACCAGGGGAGCAGTACTTC. The encoded protein is CASSLPTPGEQYF. The whole variable domain, filled in from reference TRBV7-2 and TRBJ2-7, reads GAGVSQSPSNKVTEKGKDVELRCDPISGHTALYWYRQSLGQGLEFLIYFQGNSAPDKSGLPSDRFSAERTGGSVSTLTIQRTQQEDSAVYLCASSLPTPGEQYFGPGTRLTVT.